This T cell receptor (beta chain) was profiled in a study of T cell repertoires in cytomegalovirus infection. Turning to the study itself: Based on public TCR beta signatures, there were indications of CMV infection and of a matching HLA type. Whole-study results and caveats: It was HLA-C-restricted CMV-specific TCR beta clonotypes that dominated the response ex vivo. There were carriers of CMV plus the relevant HLA, and cumulative public TCR beta family frequency identified them.

TCRdb redid the calling of the reads with MiXCR, one entry per CDR3 protein. The sample yields more than 150,000 distinct CDR3 sequences, roughly 27% seen once. V lost 8 bases and J 0 bases, leaving 16 bases between the germline ends. This CDR3 comprises 15 residues. Germline V CDR1 and CDR2: SGHAT, FQNNGV. This clonotype appeared many times. The antigen is undetermined. This TCR was recovered from a human donor in good health (CMV status not recorded). Some clones in this sample may be carry-over from other donors' samples. Sequencing was carried out using PBMCs. The rearrangement uses TRBV11-2 and TRBJ1-1, with D perhaps TRBD1 (6 bases). In nucleotides, the CDR3 is TGTGCCAGCGCAGCCGGCTGGGGGCTGAACACTGAAGCTTTCTTT. Protein product: CASAAGWGLNTEAFF.